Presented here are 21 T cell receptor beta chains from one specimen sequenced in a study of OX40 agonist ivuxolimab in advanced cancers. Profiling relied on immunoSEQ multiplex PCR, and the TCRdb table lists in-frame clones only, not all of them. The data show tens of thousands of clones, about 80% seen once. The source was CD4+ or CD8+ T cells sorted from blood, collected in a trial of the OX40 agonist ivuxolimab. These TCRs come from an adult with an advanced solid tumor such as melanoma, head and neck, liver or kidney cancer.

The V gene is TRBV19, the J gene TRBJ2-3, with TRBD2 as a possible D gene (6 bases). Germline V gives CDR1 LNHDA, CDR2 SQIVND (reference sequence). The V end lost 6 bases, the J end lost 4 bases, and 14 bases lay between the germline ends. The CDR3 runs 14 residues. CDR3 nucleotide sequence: TGTGCCAGTAGGGCGGGAAGGTTTGCAGATACGCAGTATTTT. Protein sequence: CASRAGRFADTQYF.

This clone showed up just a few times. The DNA of the CDR3 is TGCGCCAGCAGCCAAGATAGAGCTAGCGGCCAAGAGACCCAGTACTTC. It is translated as CASSQDRASGQETQYF. The chain uses TRBV4-3 and TRBJ2-5, with 7 nucleotides matching TRBD2. Germline values: CDR1 LGHNA, CDR2 YSLEER. The J segment lost 1 base and the V segment lost 0 bases, leaving 5 bases of the junction unmatched. The CDR3 totals 16 residues.

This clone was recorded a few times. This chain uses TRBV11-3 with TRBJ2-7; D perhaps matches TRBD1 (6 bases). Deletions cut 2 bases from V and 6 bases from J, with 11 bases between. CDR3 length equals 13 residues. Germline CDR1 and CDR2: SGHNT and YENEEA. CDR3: CASSLHTGLEQYF. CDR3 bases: TGTGCCAGCAGCTTACACACAGGGCTCGAGCAGTACTTC.

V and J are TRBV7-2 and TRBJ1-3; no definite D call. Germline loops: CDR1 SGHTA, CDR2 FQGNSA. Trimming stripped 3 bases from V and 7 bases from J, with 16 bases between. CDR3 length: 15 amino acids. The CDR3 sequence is CASSLEQTARNTIYF. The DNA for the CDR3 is TGTGCCAGCAGCTTGGAGCAAACAGCTCGGAACACCATATATTTT.

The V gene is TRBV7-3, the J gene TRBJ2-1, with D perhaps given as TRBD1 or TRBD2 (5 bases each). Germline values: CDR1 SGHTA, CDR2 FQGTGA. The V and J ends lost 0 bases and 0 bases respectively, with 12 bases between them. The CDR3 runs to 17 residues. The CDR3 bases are TGTGCCAGCAGCTTAACGGGGGACGATAGCTCCTACAATGAGCAGTTCTTC. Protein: CASSLTGDDSSYNEQFF.

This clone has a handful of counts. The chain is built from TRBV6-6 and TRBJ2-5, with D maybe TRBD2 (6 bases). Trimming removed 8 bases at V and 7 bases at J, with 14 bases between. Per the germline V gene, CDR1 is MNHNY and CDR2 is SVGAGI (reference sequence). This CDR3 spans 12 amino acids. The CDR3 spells CASGGTLMTQYF. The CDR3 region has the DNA TGTGCCAGCGGCGGGACTCTCATGACCCAGTACTTC.

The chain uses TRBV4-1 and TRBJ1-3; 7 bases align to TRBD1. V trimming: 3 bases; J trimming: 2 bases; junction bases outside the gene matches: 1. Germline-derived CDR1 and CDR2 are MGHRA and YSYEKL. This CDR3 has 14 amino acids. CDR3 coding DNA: TGCGCCAGCAGCCATACAGGGGCTGGAAACACCATATATTTT. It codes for CASSHTGAGNTIYF.

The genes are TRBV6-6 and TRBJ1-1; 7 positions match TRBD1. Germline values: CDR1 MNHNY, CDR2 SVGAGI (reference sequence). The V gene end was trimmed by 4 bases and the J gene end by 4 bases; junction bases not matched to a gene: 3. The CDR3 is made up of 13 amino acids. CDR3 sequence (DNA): TGTGCCAGCAGTTTGACAGGGACCACTGAAGCTTTCTTT. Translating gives CASSLTGTTEAFF.

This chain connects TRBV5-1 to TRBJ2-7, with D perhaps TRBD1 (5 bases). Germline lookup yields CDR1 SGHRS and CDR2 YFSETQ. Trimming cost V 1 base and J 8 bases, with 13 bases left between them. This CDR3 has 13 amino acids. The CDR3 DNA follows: TGCGCCAGCAGCTTGAGCAGGGTTTTGCAGCAGTACTTC. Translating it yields CASSLSRVLQQYF.

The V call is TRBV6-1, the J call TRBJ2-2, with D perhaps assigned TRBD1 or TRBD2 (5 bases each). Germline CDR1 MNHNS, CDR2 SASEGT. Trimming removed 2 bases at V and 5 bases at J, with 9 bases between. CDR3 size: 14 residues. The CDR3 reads CASSEQGETGELFF. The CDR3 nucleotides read TGTGCCAGCAGTGAACAGGGAGAAACCGGGGAGCTGTTTTTT.

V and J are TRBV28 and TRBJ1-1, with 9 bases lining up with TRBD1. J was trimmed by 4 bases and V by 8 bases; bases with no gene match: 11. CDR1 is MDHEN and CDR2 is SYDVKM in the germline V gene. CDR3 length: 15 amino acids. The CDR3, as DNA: TGTGCCAGCGCGACAGGGGGGGCATCCCGCACTGAAGCTTTCTTT. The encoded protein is CASATGGASRTEAFF. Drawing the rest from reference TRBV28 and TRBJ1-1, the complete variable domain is DVKVTQSSRYLVKRTGEKVFLECVQDMDHENMFWYRQDPGLGLRLIYFSYDVKMKEKGDIPEGYSVSREKKERFSLILESASTNQTSMYLCASATGGASRTEAFFGQGTRLTVV.

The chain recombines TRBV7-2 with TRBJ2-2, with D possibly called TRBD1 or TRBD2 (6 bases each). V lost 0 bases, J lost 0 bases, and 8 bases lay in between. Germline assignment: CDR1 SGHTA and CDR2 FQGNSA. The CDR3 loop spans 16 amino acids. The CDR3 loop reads CASSLAGGANTGELFF. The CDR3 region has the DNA TGTGCCAGCAGCTTAGCGGGGGGCGCGAACACCGGGGAGCTGTTTTTT.

CDR3 DNA sequence: TGTGCCAGCTCACCACCTAGCGGGACGGCCGGGGAGCTGTTTTTT. Its translation is CASSPPSGTAGELFF. The V gene is TRBV18, the J gene TRBJ2-2; 8 positions match TRBD2. V shed 0 bases and J 6 bases; nucleotides not matched to a gene: 3. There are 15 residues in the CDR3. Germline values: CDR1 KGHSH, CDR2 LQKENI.

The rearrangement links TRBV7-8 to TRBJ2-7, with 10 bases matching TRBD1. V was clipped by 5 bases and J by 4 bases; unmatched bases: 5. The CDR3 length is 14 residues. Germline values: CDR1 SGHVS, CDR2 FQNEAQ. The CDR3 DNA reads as TGTGCCAGCAGCCCACGGACAGGGGGATACGAGCAGTACTTC. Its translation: CASSPRTGGYEQYF.

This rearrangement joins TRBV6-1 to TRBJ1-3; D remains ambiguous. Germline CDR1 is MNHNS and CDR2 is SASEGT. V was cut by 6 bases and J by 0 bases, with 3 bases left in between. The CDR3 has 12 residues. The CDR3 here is CASRGSGNTIYF. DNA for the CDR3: TGTGCCAGCAGGGGCTCTGGAAACACCATATATTTT.

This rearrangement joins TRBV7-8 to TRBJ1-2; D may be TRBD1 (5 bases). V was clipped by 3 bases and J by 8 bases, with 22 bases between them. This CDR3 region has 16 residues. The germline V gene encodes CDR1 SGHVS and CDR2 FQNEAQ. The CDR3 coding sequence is TGTGCCAGCAGCTTGGAGCCTCGGTTGGGGAGGGGAGGCTACACCTTC. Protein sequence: CASSLEPRLGRGGYTF. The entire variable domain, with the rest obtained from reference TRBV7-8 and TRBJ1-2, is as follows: GAGVSQSPRYKVAKRGQDVALRCDPISGHVSLFWYQQALGQGPEFLTYFQNEAQLDKSGLPSDRFFAERPEGSVSTLKIQRTQQEDSAVYLCASSLEPRLGRGGYTFGSGTRLTVV.

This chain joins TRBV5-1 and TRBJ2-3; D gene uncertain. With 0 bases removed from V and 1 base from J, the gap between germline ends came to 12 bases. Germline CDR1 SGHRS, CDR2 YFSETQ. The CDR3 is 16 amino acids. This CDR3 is CASSLEANEGTDTQYF. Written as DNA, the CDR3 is TGCGCCAGCAGCTTGGAAGCGAATGAGGGCACAGATACGCAGTATTTT.

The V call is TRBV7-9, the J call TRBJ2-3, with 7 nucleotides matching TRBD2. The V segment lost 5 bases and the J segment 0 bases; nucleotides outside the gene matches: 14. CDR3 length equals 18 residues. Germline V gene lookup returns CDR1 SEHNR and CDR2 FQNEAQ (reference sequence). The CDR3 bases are TGTGCCAGCAGCAGGATACTCGGGACTACCCTAAGCACAGATACGCAGTATTTT. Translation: CASSRILGTTLSTDTQYF. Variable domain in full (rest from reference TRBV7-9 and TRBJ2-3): DTGVSQNPRHKITKRGQNVTFRCDPISEHNRLYWYRQTLGQGPEFLTYFQNEAQLEKSRLLSDRFSAERPKGSFSTLEIQRTEQGDSAMYLCASSRILGTTLSTDTQYFGPGTRLTVL.

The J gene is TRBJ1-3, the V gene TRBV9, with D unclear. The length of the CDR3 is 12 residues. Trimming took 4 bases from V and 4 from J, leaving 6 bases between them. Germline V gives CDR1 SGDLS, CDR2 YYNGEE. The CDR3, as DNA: TGTGCCAGCAGCCCGGGAGGAAACACCATATATTTT. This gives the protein CASSPGGNTIYF.

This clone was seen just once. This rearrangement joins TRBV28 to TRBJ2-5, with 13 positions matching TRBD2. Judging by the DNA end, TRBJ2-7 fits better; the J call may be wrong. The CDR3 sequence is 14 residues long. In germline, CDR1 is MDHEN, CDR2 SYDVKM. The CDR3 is CASSLTSGRGEQYF. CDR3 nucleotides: TGTGCCAGCAGTTTAACTAGCGGGAGGGGCGAGCAGTACTTC.

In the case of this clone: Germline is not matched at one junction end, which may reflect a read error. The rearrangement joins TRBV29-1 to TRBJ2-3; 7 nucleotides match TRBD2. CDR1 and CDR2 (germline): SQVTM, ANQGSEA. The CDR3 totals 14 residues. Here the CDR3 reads CSVVASGSRDTQYF. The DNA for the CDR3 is TGCAGCGTTGTAGCTAGCGGAAGCAGAGATACGCAGTATTTT.